This T cell receptor beta chain was recorded in a study of cytomegalovirus exposure and HLA in healthy donors (dated by TCRdb to about 2017). Regarding the complete study: An earlier analysis of some 500 of the donors reported 250 to 300 Gb of sequence data and about 100 million unique TCR beta sequences from about 179 million T cells. An early release covering about 600 HLA-typed donors comprised about 300 gigabases of sequencing data and roughly 86 million unique TCR sequences. All discovery cohort repertoires had been generated on a single sequencing platform. The later analysis used no new phenotypic data to find candidate immune exposures, relying instead on TCR beta sequences and their occurrence across donors. In addition to the first cohort of hundreds of subjects, a separate validation cohort of 120 different subjects was used. A later analysis re-examined previously published TCR beta repertoires from more than 650 donors and added high-resolution HLA genotyping to investigate patterns of TCR occurrence. HLA typing included class I and class II loci at four-digit resolution. Among some 410 genotyped donors of the cohort, an average of approximately 250,000 unique TCR beta nucleotide sequences were sequenced per donor, around 18% of them non-productive. Using immunosequencing, the study profiled T cell repertoires from 550 to 750 subjects and related those repertoires to cytomegalovirus serostatus. Roughly 5 DR-DQ haplotypes were treated as single units for association and clustering because of strong linkage in the cohort. The number of typed donors differed by locus: roughly 620-640 for A, B, C, DRB1 and DQB1; 500 to 550 for DQA1; around 580 for DPA1; and roughly 490 for DPB1. An earlier analysis of 587 of the donors used high-throughput TCR beta sequencing to judge whether each TCR beta V gene segment behaved as functional or pseudogenic. In a later genetic analysis, genome-wide SNP genotypes for about three fifths of the roughly 670 donors were used, and that subset was treated as a discovery cohort. Alongside the repertoire data, information on donor age, sex, ethnicity and CMV serostatus was compiled. The study aimed to test whether signatures of past pathogen exposure could be identified by cataloging public T cell receptors. High-throughput TCR immunosequencing, statistical association of individual TCRs with disease status, and machine learning were combined to predict cytomegalovirus infection status. Of the roughly 400 genotyped donors, over 65% fell in the genetic ancestry cluster associated with self-reported Caucasian donors.

Of note for this clone: The antigen it binds to is not known. No much larger clone is present one base from it, and per-base qualities are unavailable.

Library generation was performed with the immunoSEQ multiplex PCR assay. The multiplex PCR relied on a mix of 60 forward primers for TCR Vbeta segments and 13 reverse primers for TCR Jbeta segments. The CDR3 region of rearranged TCR beta genes was amplified from genomic DNA by a multiplex PCR assay. Amplified TCR beta libraries were sequenced as 87-base-pair reads on the Illumina HiSeq System. The original methods were these. In a later analysis, some 80 million unique TCR beta chains were counted across the roughly 700 repertoires, and roughly 11 million of these chains were shared by at least two donors. To remove PCR and sequencing errors, raw reads were error-corrected and collapsed into unique sequences using a nearest-neighbor algorithm that merged closely related sequences. Alignment of CDR3 sequences to IMGT reference sequences was used to assign V, D and J gene segments. Each retained sequence needed at least a six-nucleotide match to both a V gene segment and a J gene segment. A rearrangement counted as productive if the CDR3 had no stop codons and remained in frame with V and J, and every other rearrangement counted as non-productive. Following IMGT convention, CDR3 was defined as the stretch from the second conserved V-encoded cysteine to the conserved J-encoded phenylalanine. The earlier analysis of about 610 of the donors excluded sequences that lacked an unambiguous match to a single V gene segment. An earlier analysis of 450 to 650 of the donors called V segments functional above 56.7% productive rearrangements and segregating when the between-donor standard deviation exceeded 5%. A statistical classification framework was built to diagnose cytomegalovirus status from the catalog of TCR beta chain sequences. In a later analysis, V and J genes were assigned by comparing TCR nucleotide sequences against IMGT/GENE-DB human TR gene sequences. The TCRdist pipeline was used in a later analysis to assign CDR3 sequences and most-parsimonious VDJ recombination scenarios. In a later analysis, each TCR beta chain was defined by its CDR3 amino acid sequence together with its V-gene family, and reads without a unique V-gene family were excluded. In a later analysis, approximately 640 highly shared, low-generation-probability nucleotide sequences were removed to address suspected cross-contamination and a sequencing artifact. For each public chain, a later analysis derived a clonal expansion index from normalized ranks of inferred template counts within each repertoire. In a later analysis, generation probabilities were computed using a VDJ recombination model fitted to out-of-frame rearrangements, and the results were checked against IGoR. In a later analysis, TCR-TCR, TCR-HLA and TCR-CMV co-occurrence was scored with hypergeometric tests, and a repertoire-size bias correction was applied to TCR pairs. A later analysis estimated false discovery rates by permuting HLA or CMV assignments 20 times. In a later analysis, co-occurring TCRs were grouped using DBSCAN, with TCRdist sequence similarity added in when clustering inside HLA-allele-positive subsets. Repertoires with fewer than 30,000 or more than 120,000 public chains were left out of co-occurrence clustering, as were about five repertoires with anomalous nucleotide sharing. TCRdb carries this immuneACCESS record with in-frame sequences only. Its versions omit some clonotypes, under half of them owing to an unresolved V gene in the studies checked, with the rest unexplained. Clone size and V and J calls were adopted from that table, with D and trimming inferred from the DNA. The sample records 130,000 to 150,000 clones, over 70% of which are singletons. Clones ranked in the top ten supply 2.5% to 3.5% of the sample.

Taken from the germline V gene, the CDR1 and CDR2 loops are SGHTA and FQGNSA. The junction shows trimming of 1 base on V and 1 base on J, plus 11 bases between the germline ends. From its cysteine to its phenylalanine, the CDR3 spans 15 amino acids. Only the CDR3 part of the read is kept: 45 bases, read in frame from the first base. Results and caveats for the whole study, not just this receptor: Immune exposure information for the cohort was limited to CMV serostatus. The sequencing pipeline was judged likely to have produced a cluster of highly shared sequence variants as a technical artifact. A further reported finding was that TCR beta sequences accurately predicted the HLA-A and HLA-B alleles for most subjects in the first cohort. Strong co-occurrence of HLA alleles, especially DR and DQ, made assigning TCR associations to individual alleles difficult. It was suggested by the authors that the approach could potentially be generalized to other disease states and immunological phenotypes. Linkage disequilibrium might explain the correlated functional status among segregating V segments, but an unknown experimental factor could not be ruled out. In a later analysis, the rate of TCR association differed among HLA loci, with DRB1 alleles having the most associated TCRs and HLA-C alleles having the fewest. In a later analysis, several top co-occurrence clusters were reported to appear linked to parvovirus B19, influenza, CMV and Epstein-Barr virus. Most CMV-associated TCR beta chains appeared to be HLA-restricted in a later analysis, and the HLA associations seemed to be driven largely by CMV exposure. In both the original and validation cohorts, the classifier was reported to diagnose cytomegalovirus status with high specificity and sensitivity. Compared with the roughly 670-donor mean, donors in an Asian-associated ancestry cluster had fewer N-insertions in productive TCRs, according to a later genetic analysis. This cohort had only TCR beta chains sequenced, and the lack of alpha or paired-chain data limited which features could be detected. Sequencing depth was assumed to be roughly uniform across donors in the presence/absence analyses, though that assumption may not hold. Across donors, most TCR sequences were observed very rarely, whereas some public TCRs were present in many individuals. In a later genetic analysis, a missense DCLRE1C variant was associated with V-gene and J-gene trimming of TCR beta chains, and the association was replicated in an independent cohort. In vitro tests confirmed that a few of the cytomegalovirus-associated TCR beta chains recognize cytomegalovirus antigens. In an earlier analysis of a few hundred of the donors, most TCR beta V segments were observed in productive rearrangements about 90% or about 30% of the time, broadly matching IMGT annotations. Specific HLA alleles were associated with over 15,000 TCR beta sequences at a false discovery rate of 0.05 in a later analysis. In a later analysis, HLA-associated TCR beta chains were found to be more clonally expanded and to have lower generation probabilities than equally common non-associated chains. The study gave a list of roughly 150 TCR beta chains associated with cytomegalovirus. Seventeen rarely observed V segments, including chromosome 9 orphons, were excluded from the earlier analysis of some 590 of the donors because counts were too low. Because HLA typing was missing for some donors at each locus, association tests included only the typed subset. Some IMGT-functional V segments, including TRBV6-2 and TRBV6-3, could not be distinguished by the 87-base-pair reads and were therefore excluded.

In total, fewer than 750 healthy bone marrow donors made up the cohort. At the time of sampling, every cohort member was nominally healthy, though immune exposures that went unrecorded were likely present. The donor tested CMV seronegative, placing the donor among the 350 to 400 seronegative members of the cohort. Each donor provided a peripheral blood sample, and peripheral blood mononuclear cells were used for TCR beta sequencing. Genomic DNA was extracted from the blood cell samples with the Qiagen DNeasy Blood Extraction Kit. Input material: PBMCs. Here the chain combines TRBV7-2 and TRBJ2-7; the D gene is unclear. The receptor was derived from a male donor in good health and CMV-seronegative. The DNA reads TGTGCCAGCAGCTTAGAGGTGGGCCCATCCTACGAGCAGTACTTC. Translated, it gives CASSLEVGPSYEQYF.